The 31 T cell receptor beta chains reported below all come from one sample, sequenced in a study of blood T cell repertoires in COVID-19. The protocol was immunoSEQ multiplex PCR, while the TCRdb copy is restricted to in-frame clones and leaves out a portion. The repertoire includes 170,000 or so clones, more than 90% of them detected once, and 0.5% to 0.65% sits in the top ten. Sequenced sample: peripheral blood. The receptors derive from a man in his fifties with acute or convalescent COVID-19.

The J gene is TRBJ1-6, the V gene TRBV12-3 or TRBV12-4; 9 bases are shared with TRBD1. The CDR3 length is 13 residues. Germline trimming cut 6 bases from V and 8 bases from J; bases unmatched to any gene: 2. The CDR3: CASRRQGDSPLHF. The CDR3 DNA is TGTGCCAGCAGGCGACAGGGGGATTCACCCCTCCACTTT.

The rearrangement joins TRBV11-2 to TRBJ2-7; D perhaps matches TRBD2 (5 bases). Between the trimmed V and J ends, which lost 11 bases and 0 bases, there was a span of 14 bases. This CDR3 is 13 amino acids long. Germline CDR1 SGHAT, CDR2 FQNNGV. DNA for the CDR3: TGTGCCGGTAAGCCAGCGGCCTCCTACGAGCAGTACTTC. Translation gives CAGKPAASYEQYF. Supplemented by reference TRBV11-2 and TRBJ2-7, the full variable domain reads EAGVAQSPRYKIIEKRQSVAFWCNPISGHATLYWYQQILGQGPKLLIQFQNNGVVDDSQLPKDRFSAERLKGVDSTLKIQPAKLEDSAVYLCAGKPAASYEQYFGPGTRLTVT.

The genes are TRBV18 and TRBJ2-2; 12 bases map to TRBD2. The CDR3 is made up of 15 amino acids. Trimming removed 5 bases from V and 6 bases from J; junction bases left unmatched: 4. In germline, CDR1 is KGHSH, CDR2 LQKENI. The CDR3 coding sequence is TGTGCCAGCTCATCGTGGACTAGCGGGGCCGGGGAGCTGTTTTTT. Amino acid sequence: CASSSWTSGAGELFF.

The CDR3 loop is CASSTGGNTEAFF. The CDR3 DNA follows: TGCGCCAGCAGCACAGGGGGCAACACTGAAGCTTTCTTT. V usage is TRBV5-1 and J usage is TRBJ1-1, with 9 bases matching TRBD1. Germline V CDR1 and CDR2: SGHRS, YFSETQ. V was pared by 4 bases and J by 2 bases, with 0 bases of the junction left unmatched. This CDR3 comprises 13 residues.

This clone was seen a few times. The chain joins TRBV10-2 to TRBJ2-3; 7 bases line up with TRBD2. There are 16 residues in the CDR3. CDR1 is WSHSY, CDR2 SAAADI, per germline. V lost 8 bases and J lost 4; bases outside the gene matches: 15. The CDR3 reads CASYPWGGDGSDTQYF. The DNA for the CDR3 is TGCGCCAGCTACCCGTGGGGGGGGGATGGCTCAGATACGCAGTATTTT.

This sequence joins TRBV7-6 and TRBJ2-2; D possibly corresponds to TRBD2 (5 bases). V lost 1 base, J lost 9 bases, and 12 bases lay in between. CDR3 length: 14 residues. CDR1 and CDR2 (germline): SGHVS, FNYEAQ. The CDR3 bases are TGTGCCAGCAGCTTAGACGAGGGAGCCAGGGAGCTGTTTTTT. It codes for CASSLDEGARELFF.

J is TRBJ2-5 and V is TRBV7-9, with 8 bases aligning to TRBD2. CDR1 SEHNR and CDR2 FQNEAQ come from the germline V gene (reference sequence). CDR3 size: 14 residues. V shed 4 bases, J shed 7 bases, and the junction held 8 bases outside the gene matches. CDR3: CASSSSGGPGTQYF. The CDR3, as DNA: TGTGCCAGCAGCTCAAGCGGGGGCCCCGGGACCCAGTACTTC.

The rearrangement links TRBV29-1 to TRBJ2-2; D gene unclear. V was shortened by 4 bases and J by 6 bases, with 12 bases between the two germline ends. The germline CDR1 and CDR2 sequences are SQVTM and ANQGSEA. This CDR3 contains 13 residues. CDR3 sequence: CSVAGQGSGELFF. The CDR3 DNA follows: TGCAGCGTTGCGGGTCAAGGATCCGGGGAGCTGTTTTTT.

This clone was picked up a small number of times. The gene calls are TRBV3-1 (or the pseudogene TRBV3-2) and TRBJ2-2, with D perhaps TRBD1 (6 bases). V was pared by 5 bases and J by 5 bases, with 21 bases between. The length of the CDR3 is 17 residues. Germline CDR1 LGHDT, CDR2 YNNKEL (reference sequence). CDR3 region: CASSSRTARVGTGELFF. CDR3 bases: TGTGCCAGCAGCTCCCGGACAGCCCGCGTTGGAACCGGGGAGCTGTTTTTT.

The rearrangement joins TRBV6-5 to TRBJ2-7; maybe TRBD1 (5 bases). CDR3 length: 12 residues. The germline V gene encodes CDR1 MNHEY and CDR2 SVGAGI. The V end was cut by 6 bases, the J end by 5 bases, with 11 bases between. CDR3 nucleotide sequence: TGTGCCAGCAGCCGCCAGGGCAACGAGCAGTACTTC. It encodes CASSRQGNEQYF.

This clone appeared once. The rearrangement links TRBV24-1 to TRBJ2-3; D is unresolved. The V end was cut by 3 bases, the J end by 2 bases, with 8 bases between. This CDR3 comprises 14 residues. The germline CDR1 and CDR2 sequences are KGHDR and SFDVKD. This chain's CDR3 is CATSDPTYTDTQYF. CDR3 DNA sequence: TGTGCCACCAGTGATCCGACTTACACAGATACGCAGTATTTT.

The chain combines TRBV3-1 (or the pseudogene TRBV3-2) with TRBJ2-2; D unclear. Trimming took off 4 bases at V and 3 bases at J, with 6 bases between the two ends. This CDR3 region has 13 residues. Germline loops: CDR1 LGHDT, CDR2 YNNKEL (reference sequence). The CDR3: CASSLRDTGELFF. The CDR3 DNA sequence: TGTGCCAGCAGCCTTCGCGACACCGGGGAGCTGTTTTTT.

The rearrangement links TRBV7-9 to TRBJ1-1; D is undetermined. CDR3 length: 12 amino acids. Trimming shortened V by 8 bases and J by 3 bases, and 10 bases separated the two germline ends. CDR1 is SEHNR, CDR2 FQNEAQ, per germline (reference sequence). The CDR3 DNA reads TGTGCCAGCCGGAGGACGGACACTGAAGCTTTCTTT. Translation: CASRRTDTEAFF. Drawing the rest from reference TRBV7-9 and TRBJ1-1, the complete variable domain is DTGVSQNPRHKITKRGQNVTFRCDPISEHNRLYWYRQTLGQGPEFLTYFQNEAQLEKSRLLSDRFSAERPKGSFSTLEIQRTEQGDSAMYLCASRRTDTEAFFGQGTRLTVV.

This chain joins TRBV7-9 and TRBJ1-4, with D uncertain. Looked up from germline, CDR1 is SEHNR and CDR2 is FQNEAQ (reference sequence). The CDR3 is 12 residues long. V lost 6 bases to trimming and J lost 8 bases, with 10 bases between them. The CDR3 sequence is CASSRTVEKLFF. The CDR3 nucleotides are TGTGCCAGCAGTCGTACTGTCGAAAAACTGTTTTTT.

V gene TRBV28 combines with J gene TRBJ1-6; D gene unclear. V shed 3 bases and J shed 6 bases, with 9 bases lying between them. This CDR3 is built from 14 residues. Looked up from germline, CDR1 is MDHEN and CDR2 is SYDVKM. The CDR3 sequence is CASSLSNFNSPLHF. The CDR3 DNA reads as TGTGCCAGCAGTTTGAGCAATTTTAATTCACCCCTCCACTTT.

This clone turned up a few times. V gene TRBV28 combines with J gene TRBJ2-7; 8 nucleotides align to TRBD1. Germline lookup yields CDR1 MDHEN and CDR2 SYDVKM. The CDR3 consists of 15 residues. After removal of 2 bases from V and 1 base from J, the junction contained 4 bases not matched to a gene. CDR3 protein: CASSLQGAASYEQYF. The CDR3, as DNA: TGTGCCAGCAGTTTACAGGGGGCCGCTTCCTACGAGCAGTACTTC.

The chain employs TRBV7-9 and TRBJ2-3; 8 positions match TRBD1. The V and J ends lost 10 bases and 2 bases, in that order; junction bases with no gene match: 14. Germline-derived CDR1 and CDR2 are SEHNR and FQNEAQ (reference sequence). There are 16 residues in the CDR3. CDR3 in amino acids: CANTLSDRGYTDTQYF. In DNA form, the CDR3 reads TGTGCCAACACACTTAGTGACAGGGGTTACACAGATACGCAGTATTTT.

The J gene is TRBJ1-5, the V gene TRBV4-1; D unresolved. Germline assignment: CDR1 MGHRA and CDR2 YSYEKL. V was clipped by 4 bases and J by 7 bases, with 17 bases between them. The CDR3 is 15 amino acids. The chain's CDR3 is CASSRHGQDQQPQHF. The CDR3 DNA follows: TGCGCCAGCAGCCGCCATGGGCAGGATCAACAGCCCCAGCATTTT.

The chain couples TRBV19 to TRBJ1-5; possibly TRBD1 for D (6 bases). The CDR3 extends over 13 amino acids. Germline assignment: CDR1 LNHDA and CDR2 SQIVND (reference sequence). V was trimmed by 5 bases and J by 5 bases, leaving 10 bases between them. For the CDR3, the DNA is TGTGCCAGTAGTGGGACACCAGATCAGCCCCAGCATTTT. This translates into CASSGTPDQPQHF.

The chain links TRBV4-1 to TRBJ1-6; weak D call: TRBD1 (5 bases). V was trimmed by 2 bases and J by 7 bases, leaving 21 bases between them. The CDR3 has 18 residues. Germline assignment: CDR1 MGHRA and CDR2 YSYEKL. The CDR3 DNA reads as TGCGCCAGCAGCCAACTAGGACTAGCTGGGGCTGAAAATTCACCCCTCCACTTT. It encodes CASSQLGLAGAENSPLHF.

The V gene is TRBV5-6, the J gene TRBJ1-2; a weak D match, TRBD1 (6 bases). Germline loops: CDR1 SGHDT, CDR2 YYEEEE. The CDR3 is 14 amino acids. V shed 4 bases and J shed 4 bases, with 14 bases lying between them. The CDR3 here is CASSRGGQGYGYTF. The CDR3 region has the DNA TGTGCCAGCAGCCGCGGGGGGCAGGGCTATGGCTACACCTTC. Using reference TRBV5-6 and TRBJ1-2 for the parts outside the CDR3, the full variable domain is DAGVTQSPTHLIKTRGQQVTLRCSPKSGHDTVSWYQQALGQGPQFIFQYYEEEERQRGNFPDRFSGHQFPNYSSELNVNALLLGDSALYLCASSRGGQGYGYTFGSGTRLTVV.

The V and J genes are TRBV6-6 and TRBJ1-3; D not certain. V lost 2 bases to trimming and J lost 0 bases, with 8 bases between them. The CDR3 is 15 amino acids. Germline lookup yields CDR1 MNHNY and CDR2 SVGAGI (reference sequence). The CDR3 DNA reads as TGTGCCAGCAGTTACGCACTGAGCTCTGGAAACACCATATATTTT. Translated, it gives CASSYALSSGNTIYF.

The chain carries TRBV5-1 and TRBJ2-3; D possibly corresponds to TRBD1 (7 bases). The CDR3 is 16 residues long. Trimming took 3 bases from V and 0 from J, leaving 14 bases between them. Germline assignment: CDR1 SGHRS and CDR2 YFSETQ. In nucleotides, the CDR3 is TGCGCCAGCAGCTCAAACGCAGGGGGGAGCACAGATACGCAGTATTTT. Translation gives CASSSNAGGSTDTQYF.

This clone was detected once. The V call is TRBV5-5, the J call TRBJ2-3; TRBD2 matches 7 bases. The CDR3 consists of 15 residues. CDR1 SGHKS and CDR2 YYEKEE come from the germline V gene (reference sequence). With V trimmed by 6 bases and J by 3 bases, 10 bases remained unmatched. CDR3 DNA: TGTGCCAGCAACTGGGTCGGGGGGTTAACAGATACGCAGTATTTT. It specifies CASNWVGGLTDTQYF.

The rearrangement links TRBV11-2 to TRBJ2-7, with 9 bases that match TRBD1. V was pared by 2 bases and J by 4 bases, with 12 bases of the junction left unmatched. There are 17 residues in the CDR3. Germline CDR1 is SGHAT and CDR2 is FQNNGV. The chain's CDR3 is CASSLIGMGQGDYEQYF. The CDR3 nucleotides are TGTGCCAGCAGCTTAATCGGCATGGGACAGGGTGATTACGAGCAGTACTTC. Using reference TRBV11-2 and TRBJ2-7 for the parts outside the CDR3, the full variable domain is EAGVAQSPRYKIIEKRQSVAFWCNPISGHATLYWYQQILGQGPKLLIQFQNNGVVDDSQLPKDRFSAERLKGVDSTLKIQPAKLEDSAVYLCASSLIGMGQGDYEQYFGPGTRLTVT.

This chain links TRBV6-5 with TRBJ1-2, with 9 bases matching TRBD1. V lost 10 bases and J lost 7; bases outside the gene matches: 13. CDR3 length: 14 amino acids. Germline assignment: CDR1 MNHEY and CDR2 SVGAGI. The CDR3 sequence is CANSGGTGKVGYTF. The CDR3 DNA is TGTGCCAATAGTGGTGGGACAGGGAAAGTTGGCTACACCTTC.

The chain combines TRBV14 with TRBJ2-1; 12 bases fit TRBD2. After removal of 1 base from V and 1 base from J, the junction contained 5 bases not matched to a gene. The CDR3 totals 18 residues. Germline lookup yields CDR1 SGHDN and CDR2 FVKESK. CDR3 region: CASSQGTSGAFSYNEQFF. DNA of the CDR3: TGTGCCAGCAGCCAAGGGACTAGCGGGGCCTTTTCCTACAATGAGCAGTTCTTC.

About this clone itself: The sample holds other DNA sequences that translate to the same CDR3. The chain joins TRBV20-1 to TRBJ2-1; D gene unclear. Trimming removed 5 bases at V and 1 base at J, with 3 bases between. The CDR3 runs 11 residues. CDR1 and CDR2 from the germline V gene are DFQATT and SNEGSKA (reference sequence). The CDR3: CSARSYNEQFF. The CDR3 DNA reads TGCAGTGCTCGGTCCTACAATGAGCAGTTCTTC.

The J gene is TRBJ1-2, the V gene TRBV9; tentative D call: TRBD1 (5 bases). This CDR3 comprises 15 residues. Per germline, CDR1 SGDLS and CDR2 YYNGEE. V dropped 0 bases and J dropped 8 bases, with 17 bases sitting between them. The CDR3 is CASSVGIGDSVGYTF. CDR3 DNA sequence: TGTGCCAGCAGCGTAGGAATTGGGGACTCGGTCGGCTACACCTTC.

In this sample, this clone turned up a few times. The chain couples TRBV7-9 to TRBJ2-1; 7 bases fit TRBD2. Germline loops: CDR1 SEHNR, CDR2 FQNEAQ (reference sequence). The CDR3 totals 19 residues. J lost 9 bases, V lost 0 bases, and 20 bases had no gene match. The CDR3 protein is CASSLASGVAGDTMLEQFF. The CDR3 nucleotides read TGTGCCAGCAGCTTAGCTAGCGGTGTAGCGGGTGATACAATGCTTGAGCAGTTCTTC.

This clone was recorded once. The rearrangement joins TRBV5-4 to TRBJ2-2, with 9 bases aligning to TRBD2. The CDR3 is 16 amino acids. Losses at the gene ends were 0 bases for V and 7 bases for J; bases not matched to a gene: 7. CDR1 is SGHNT, CDR2 YYREEE, per germline (reference sequence). DNA for the CDR3: TGTGCCAGCAGCTTGGATCCGACTAGCGGCTACGGGGAGCTGTTTTTT. Its protein is CASSLDPTSGYGELFF.